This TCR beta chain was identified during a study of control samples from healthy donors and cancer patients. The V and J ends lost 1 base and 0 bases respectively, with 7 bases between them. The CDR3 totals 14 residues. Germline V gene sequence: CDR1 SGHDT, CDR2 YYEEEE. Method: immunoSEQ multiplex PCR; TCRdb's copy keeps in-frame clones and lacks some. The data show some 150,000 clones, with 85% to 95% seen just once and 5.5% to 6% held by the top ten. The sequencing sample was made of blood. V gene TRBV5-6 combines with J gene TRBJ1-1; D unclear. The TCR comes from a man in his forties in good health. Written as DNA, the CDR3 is TGTGCCAGCAGCTTGACCGGGGTGAACACTGAAGCTTTCTTT. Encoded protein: CASSLTGVNTEAFF.